Reported below is one T cell receptor (beta chain). Its antigen is not identified. This probably arose from a read error, given a far larger clone one base away. This CDR3 fails to terminate in the conserved phenylalanine or tryptophan, so it likely reflects a read error. These data are taken from a study of shared clonotypes between healthy human individuals. The V gene's germline CDR1 is SQVTM and CDR2 ANQGSEA. The CDR3 contains 13 residues. With 4 bases removed from V and 6 bases from J, the gap between germline ends came to 15 bases. The donors were all Caucasian adults (living in Nashville, Tennessee). General study results and limits: Clonotype sharing among donors was expected to depend on sequencing depth.

TCRdb's copy holds only in-frame clones and misses some; the assay was immunoSEQ multiplex PCR. The table records 450,000 to 500,000 clones, more than 65% of them present only once. The sample taken for sequencing was PBMCs. This sequence was found in a woman between 35 and 50 years old in good health. Some clones in this sample may be carry-over from other donors' samples. The V gene is TRBV29-1, the J gene TRBJ1-1, with D tentatively TRBD1 (6 bases). The CDR3 nucleotides are TGCAGCGTTGTTAGGACAGAGGGCTCTGAAGCTTTCCTT. It is translated as CSVVRTEGSEAFL.